These 5 T cell receptor beta chains share one sample of origin, sequenced in a study of blood T cell repertoires in COVID-19. Profiled with immunoSEQ multiplex PCR; TCRdb holds only in-frame clones, not every one. The data show approximately 120,000 clones, about 85% seen once. The sample taken for sequencing was peripheral blood. These receptors were collected from a woman of 80 years or more with acute or convalescent COVID-19.

V and J are TRBV3-1 (or the pseudogene TRBV3-2) and TRBJ1-5; unclear D gene. The CDR3 is 12 residues long. Germline CDR1 LGHDT, CDR2 YNNKEL (reference sequence). Trimming stripped 2 bases from V and 6 bases from J, with 5 bases between. CDR3 DNA: TGTGCCAGCAGCCAACAGGCTCAGCCCCAGCATTTT. It codes for CASSQQAQPQHF.

The CDR3 sequence: CASSPRQESPRSEAFF. The CDR3 DNA reads TGTGCCAGCTCACCAAGGCAGGAAAGCCCGAGAAGTGAAGCTTTCTTT. The chain recombines TRBV18 with TRBJ1-1, with D unclear. There are 16 residues in the CDR3. Trimming stripped 2 bases from V and 7 bases from J, with 20 bases between. CDR1 and CDR2 (germline): KGHSH, LQKENI. Filled out from reference TRBV18 and TRBJ1-1, the complete variable domain reads NAGVMQNPRHLVRRRGQEARLRCSPMKGHSHVYWYRQLPEEGLKFMVYLQKENIIDESGMPKERFSAEFPKEGPSILRIQQVVRGDSAAYFCASSPRQESPRSEAFFGQGTRLTVV.

The chain couples TRBV6-6 to TRBJ1-2, with 8 bases identical to TRBD1. Germline CDR1 MNHNY, CDR2 SVGAGI (reference sequence). The CDR3 extends over 15 amino acids. With 7 bases clipped from V and 8 bases from J, the junction kept 15 bases outside the gene matches. Written as DNA, the CDR3 is TGTGCCAGCATCCCGGCAGGGGGCGAATTAGGAGGCTACACCTTC. The encoded protein is CASIPAGGELGGYTF.

The chain is built from TRBV5-5 and TRBJ1-4; TRBD1 is a possible D gene (6 bases). Trimming left V 3 bases short and J 5 bases short, with 8 bases between. The V gene's germline CDR1 is SGHKS and CDR2 YYEKEE (reference sequence). The CDR3 spans 13 residues. As DNA, the CDR3 is TGTGCCAGCAGCTCCGGGACAAATGAAAAACTGTTTTTT. Amino acids: CASSSGTNEKLFF.

The chain has TRBV13 and TRBJ1-6, with D unclear. Germline CDR1 PRHDT, CDR2 FYEKMQ (reference sequence). V was cut by 5 bases and J by 0 bases, with 8 bases left in between. The CDR3 loop spans 15 amino acids. Written as DNA, the CDR3 is TGTGCCAGCAGCCGAGAGAGCTCCTATAATTCACCCCTCCACTTT. Amino acid sequence: CASSRESSYNSPLHF.